This TCR beta chain was found in a study of cytomegalovirus exposure and HLA in healthy donors. The germline CDR1 and CDR2 sequences are MNHEY and SMNVEV (reference sequence). The CDR3 is made up of 15 amino acids. Trimming removed 6 bases from V and 4 bases from J, with 15 bases in between. Remarks on this clone: Its specificity is not known.

Study results and caveats: A link between a missense DCLRE1C variant and TCR beta V- and J-gene trimming emerged from a later analysis. In a later analysis, across HLA loci, associated TCR counts were highest for DRB1, lowest for HLA-C.

60 Vbeta and 13 Jbeta primers were used in PCR. TCRdb keeps only in-frame clones here, not all; method: immunoSEQ multiplex PCR. The table lists approximately 160,000 clones, about 71% of them singletons. The TCR sequence derives from a man aged 50 to 59 in good health and CMV-seronegative. This chain uses TRBV27 with TRBJ1-4; possibly TRBD1 for D (5 bases). Material for sequencing was PBMCs. The CDR3 nucleotides are TGTGCCAGCAGCCTTGCAGGGATAGGTAATGAAAAACTGTTTTTT. Residues: CASSLAGIGNEKLFF.